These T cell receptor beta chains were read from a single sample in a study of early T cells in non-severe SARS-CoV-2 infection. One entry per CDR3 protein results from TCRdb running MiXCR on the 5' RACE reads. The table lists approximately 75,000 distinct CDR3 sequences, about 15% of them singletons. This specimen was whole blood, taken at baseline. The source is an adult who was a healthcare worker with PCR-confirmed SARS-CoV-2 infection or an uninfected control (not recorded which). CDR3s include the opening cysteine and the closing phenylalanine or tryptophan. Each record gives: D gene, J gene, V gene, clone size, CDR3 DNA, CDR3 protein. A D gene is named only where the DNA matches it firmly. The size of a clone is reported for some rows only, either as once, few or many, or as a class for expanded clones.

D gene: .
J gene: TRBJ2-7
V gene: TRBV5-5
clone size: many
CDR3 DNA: TGTGCCAGCAGCTCTCCCGGGCGGGGCCACCTATCCTACGAGCAGTACTTC
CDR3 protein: CASSSPGRGHLSYEQYF

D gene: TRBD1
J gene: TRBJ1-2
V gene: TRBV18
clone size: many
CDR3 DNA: TGTGCCAGCTCACCTCAAGACAGGGCTAACTATGGCTACACCTTC
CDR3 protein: CASSPQDRANYGYTF

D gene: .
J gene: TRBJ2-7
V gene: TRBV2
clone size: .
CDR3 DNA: TGTGCCAGCATGGAGGCCTTGGCGGGAACACCTCACTACGAGCAGTACTTC
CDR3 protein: CASMEALAGTPHYEQYF

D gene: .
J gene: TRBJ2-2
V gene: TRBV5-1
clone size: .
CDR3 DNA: TGCGCCAGCAGCCTCGACTTCACCGGGGAGCTGTTTTTT
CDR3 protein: CASSLDFTGELFF

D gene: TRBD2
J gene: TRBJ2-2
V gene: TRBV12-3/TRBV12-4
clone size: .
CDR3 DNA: TGTGCCAGCAGTTTAGACGGGAGGGGCACCGGGGAGCTGTTTTTT
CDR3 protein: CASSLDGRGTGELFF

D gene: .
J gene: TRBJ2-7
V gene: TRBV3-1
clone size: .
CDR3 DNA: TGTGCCAGCAGCCAAGAGGGGGGCTACGAGCAGTACTTC
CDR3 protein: CASSQEGGYEQYF

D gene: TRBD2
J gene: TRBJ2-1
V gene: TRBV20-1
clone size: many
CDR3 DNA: TGCAGTGCTAGTGCCTCCCGGAGTGGACTAGCGGGGACAGGCAATGAGCAGTTCTTC
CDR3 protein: CSASASRSGLAGTGNEQFF

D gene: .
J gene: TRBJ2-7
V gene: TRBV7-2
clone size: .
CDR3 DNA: TGTGCCAGCAGCTTCGCCGTTCCCCCCCGCGAGCAGTACTTC
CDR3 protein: CASSFAVPPREQYF

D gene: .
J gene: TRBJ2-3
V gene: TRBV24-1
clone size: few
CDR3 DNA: TGTGCCACCAGTGATTTTAAGGGAGCGGATACGCAGTATTTT
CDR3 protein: CATSDFKGADTQYF

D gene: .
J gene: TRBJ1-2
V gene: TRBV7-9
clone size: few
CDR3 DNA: TGTGCCAGCAGCCCCTTGTCGGGTGGCTACACCTTC
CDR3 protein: CASSPLSGGYTF

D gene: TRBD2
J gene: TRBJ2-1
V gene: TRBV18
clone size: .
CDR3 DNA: TGTGCCAGCTCACCGCTGGCTAGCGGGAGGGCCGGAAATGAGCAGTTCTTC
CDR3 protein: CASSPLASGRAGNEQFF

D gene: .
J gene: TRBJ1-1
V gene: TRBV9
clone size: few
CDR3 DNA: TGTGCCAGCAGCGTAGGGGCGCACGACACTGAAGCTTTCTTT
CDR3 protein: CASSVGAHDTEAFF

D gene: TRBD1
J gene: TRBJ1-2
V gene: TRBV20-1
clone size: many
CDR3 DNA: TGCAGTGCTAGAGAATGGCAGGGGGACGGCTACACCTTC
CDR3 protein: CSAREWQGDGYTF

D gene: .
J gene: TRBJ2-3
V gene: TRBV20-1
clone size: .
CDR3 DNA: TGCAGTGCTGACGGACTCCTATCCACAGATACGCAGTATTTT
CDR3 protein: CSADGLLSTDTQYF

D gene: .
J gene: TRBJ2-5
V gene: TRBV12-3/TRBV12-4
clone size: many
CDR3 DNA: TGTGCCAGCAGTTTGAGGAGGATGACTACCCAAGAGACCCAGTACTTC
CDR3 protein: CASSLRRMTTQETQYF

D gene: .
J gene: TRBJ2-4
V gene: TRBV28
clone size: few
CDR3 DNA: TGTGCCAGCAGTTCGTCCTGGAGGGGCCCCAAAAACATTCAGTACTTC
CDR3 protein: CASSSSWRGPKNIQYF

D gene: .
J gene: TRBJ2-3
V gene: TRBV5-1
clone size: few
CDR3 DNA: TGCGCCAGCAGCTCCCTGGACACAGATACGCAGTATTTT
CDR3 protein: CASSSLDTDTQYF

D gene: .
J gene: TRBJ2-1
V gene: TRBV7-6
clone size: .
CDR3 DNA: TGTGCCAGCAGCCCCCTTTCTGAGGGGGGATACAATGAGCAGTTCTTC
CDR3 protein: CASSPLSEGGYNEQFF

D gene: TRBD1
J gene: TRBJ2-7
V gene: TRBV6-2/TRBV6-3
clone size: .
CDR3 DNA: TGTGCCAGCAGCCTTCAGAGGACAGGGGCTGGCGTGGACGAGCAGTACTTC
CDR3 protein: CASSLQRTGAGVDEQYF

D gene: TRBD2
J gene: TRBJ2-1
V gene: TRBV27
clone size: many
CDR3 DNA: TGTGCCAGCAGTTTAACGGTTCGGCTAGCGGGAGAGGATGAGCAGTTCTTC
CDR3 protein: CASSLTVRLAGEDEQFF

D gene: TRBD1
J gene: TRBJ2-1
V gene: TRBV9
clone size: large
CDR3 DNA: TGTGCCAGCAGCGTAGAGGGGGCGACGTGGGATGAGCAGTTCTTC
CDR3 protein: CASSVEGATWDEQFF

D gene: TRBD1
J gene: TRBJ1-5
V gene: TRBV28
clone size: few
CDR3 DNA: TGTGCCAGCAGTCGCAGGGGGCTGGATCAGCCCCAGCATTTT
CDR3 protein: CASSRRGLDQPQHF

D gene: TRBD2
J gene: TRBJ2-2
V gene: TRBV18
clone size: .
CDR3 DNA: TGTGCCAGCTCACCAGGACTAGCGGGAGTACGTATCGGGGAGCTGTTTTTT
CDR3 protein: CASSPGLAGVRIGELFF

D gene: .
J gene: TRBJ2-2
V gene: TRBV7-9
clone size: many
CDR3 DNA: TGTGCCAGCAGCCCCTACCGGACAGACCTTACCGGGGAGCTGTTTTTT
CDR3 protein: CASSPYRTDLTGELFF

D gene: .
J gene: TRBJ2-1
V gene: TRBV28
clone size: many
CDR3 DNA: TGTGCCACCGTGACCCTTAGGGAGCAGTTCTTC
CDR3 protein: CATVTLREQFF

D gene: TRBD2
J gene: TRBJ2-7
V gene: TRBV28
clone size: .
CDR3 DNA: TGTGCCAGCAGCCTACTAGCGGAGGTATACGAGCAGTACTTC
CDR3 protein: CASSLLAEVYEQYF

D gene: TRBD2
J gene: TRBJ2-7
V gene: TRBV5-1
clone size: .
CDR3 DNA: TGCGCCAGCAGCTTGCGGACTAGCGGAGGGCACGAGCAGTACTTC
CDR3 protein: CASSLRTSGGHEQYF

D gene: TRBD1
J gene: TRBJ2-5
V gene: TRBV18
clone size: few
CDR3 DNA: TGTGCCAGCTCACGAGAGGGACCGGGACAGGGGGTTCTTCGTCAAGAGACCCAGTACTTC
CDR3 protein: CASSREGPGQGVLRQETQYF

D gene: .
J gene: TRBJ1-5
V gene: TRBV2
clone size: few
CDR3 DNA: TGTGCCAGCAGTGCCGACAGGTTTGGCAATCAGCCCCAGCATTTT
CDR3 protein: CASSADRFGNQPQHF

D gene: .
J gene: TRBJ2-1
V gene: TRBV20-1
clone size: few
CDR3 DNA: TGCAGTGCTAGAGAAATGAGTGCTAGAAATGAGCAGTTCTTC
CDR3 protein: CSAREMSARNEQFF

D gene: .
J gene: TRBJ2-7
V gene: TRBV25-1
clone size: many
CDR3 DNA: TGTGCCAGCAGTGAAGGTCGGGGTGGCGAGCAGTACTTC
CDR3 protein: CASSEGRGGEQYF

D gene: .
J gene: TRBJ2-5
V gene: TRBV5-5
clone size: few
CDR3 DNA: TGTGCCAGCAGCTCGAATACGGAGACCCAGTACTTC
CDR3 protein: CASSSNTETQYF

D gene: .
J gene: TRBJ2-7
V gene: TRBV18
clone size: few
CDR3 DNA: TGTGCCAGCTCACCAACCGGTAACCCCTACGAGCAGTACTTC
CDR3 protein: CASSPTGNPYEQYF

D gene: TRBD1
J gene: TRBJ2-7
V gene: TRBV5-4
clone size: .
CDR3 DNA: TGTGCCAGCAGCCTGGGACAGGAATGGGACGAGCAGTACTTC
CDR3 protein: CASSLGQEWDEQYF

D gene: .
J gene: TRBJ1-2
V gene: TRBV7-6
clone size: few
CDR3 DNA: TGTGCCAGCAGCTTGGGGCCATCCTATGGCTACACCTTC
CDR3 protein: CASSLGPSYGYTF

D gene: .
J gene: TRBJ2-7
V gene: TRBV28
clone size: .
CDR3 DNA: TGTGCCAGCAGCCCGGGACTCCCAAGGAGCGAGCAGTACTTC
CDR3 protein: CASSPGLPRSEQYF

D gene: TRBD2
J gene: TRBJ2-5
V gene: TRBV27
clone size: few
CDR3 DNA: TGTGCCAGCAGTCCCTCAATGGCGGGAGGGTACGAAGAGACCCAGTACTTC
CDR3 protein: CASSPSMAGGYEETQYF

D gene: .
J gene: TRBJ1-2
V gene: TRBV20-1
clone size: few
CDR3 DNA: TGCAGTGCTAGTGACCGGCAGTCCTTAGGCTACACCTTC
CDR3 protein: CSASDRQSLGYTF

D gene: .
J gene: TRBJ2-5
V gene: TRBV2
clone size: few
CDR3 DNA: TGTGCCAGCAGTGACTCGGGAGCGGAGACCCAGTACTTC
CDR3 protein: CASSDSGAETQYF

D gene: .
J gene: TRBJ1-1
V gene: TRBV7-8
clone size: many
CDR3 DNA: TGTGCCAGCAGCTTGGACCGCGGCAACACTGAAGCTTTCTTT
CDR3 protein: CASSLDRGNTEAFF

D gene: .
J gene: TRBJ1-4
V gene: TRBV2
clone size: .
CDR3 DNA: TGTGCCAGCAGGCCTCAGGGTCGGCTAGAAAAACTGTTTTTT
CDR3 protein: CASRPQGRLEKLFF

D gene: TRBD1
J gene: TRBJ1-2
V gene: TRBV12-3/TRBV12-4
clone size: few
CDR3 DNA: TGTGCCAGCAGTACCCAGACAGGGCCGAACTATGGCTACACCTTC
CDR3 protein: CASSTQTGPNYGYTF

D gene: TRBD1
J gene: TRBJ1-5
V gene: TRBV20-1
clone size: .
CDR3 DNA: TGCAGTGCTAGAGATGGACAGGGAGGACAGCCCCAGCATTTT
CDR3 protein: CSARDGQGGQPQHF

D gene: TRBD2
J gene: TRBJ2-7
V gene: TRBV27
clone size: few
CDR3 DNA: TGTGCCAGCAGTCCCTCAGCGGGAGTCGGCTACGAGCAGTACTTC
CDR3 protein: CASSPSAGVGYEQYF

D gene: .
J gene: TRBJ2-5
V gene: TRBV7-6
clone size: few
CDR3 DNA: TGTGCCAGCAGCCGAGGGGTCCTGGAGACCCAGTACTTC
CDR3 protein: CASSRGVLETQYF

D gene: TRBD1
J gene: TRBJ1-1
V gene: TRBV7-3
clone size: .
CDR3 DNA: TGTGCCAGCAGCTTAAGCCCCCAGGGGGGTTTTAGTGATAGCACTGAAGCTTTCTTT
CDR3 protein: CASSLSPQGGFSDSTEAFF

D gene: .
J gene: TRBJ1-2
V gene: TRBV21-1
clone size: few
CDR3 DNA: TGTGCCAGCACCAAGATCTCTGGGACGTACACCTTC
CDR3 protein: CASTKISGTYTF

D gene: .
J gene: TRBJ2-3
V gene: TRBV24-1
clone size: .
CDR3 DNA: TGTGCCACCAGTGGTACAGGGATCGGGAACACAGATACGCAGTATTTT
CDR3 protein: CATSGTGIGNTDTQYF

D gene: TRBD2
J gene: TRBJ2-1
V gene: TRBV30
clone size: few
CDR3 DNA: TGTGCCTGGAGTGTCCCGGGACTAGATTGGGGGAATGAGCAGTTCTTC
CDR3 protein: CAWSVPGLDWGNEQFF

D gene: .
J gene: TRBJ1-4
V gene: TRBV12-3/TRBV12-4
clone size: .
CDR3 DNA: TGTGCCAGCAGCCGAGGACTCGATGGAAAACTGTTTTTT
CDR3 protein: CASSRGLDGKLFF

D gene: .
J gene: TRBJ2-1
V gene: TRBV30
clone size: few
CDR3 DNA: TGTGCCGGAGTTGGGTCCGGGCAGTTCTTC
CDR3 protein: CAGVGSGQFF

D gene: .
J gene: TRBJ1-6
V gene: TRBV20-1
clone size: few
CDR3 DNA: TGCAGTGCTAGAGATCAGGGCGATTTCTATAATTCACCCCTCCACTTT
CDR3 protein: CSARDQGDFYNSPLHF

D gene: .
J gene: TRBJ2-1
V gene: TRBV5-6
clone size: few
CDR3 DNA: TGTGCCAGCAGCTTGACTAGTTATGAGCAGTTCTTC
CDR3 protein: CASSLTSYEQFF

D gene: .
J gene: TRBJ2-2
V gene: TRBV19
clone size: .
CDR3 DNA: TGTGCCAGTCGATCACTGAACACCGGGGAGCTGTTTTTT
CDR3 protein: CASRSLNTGELFF

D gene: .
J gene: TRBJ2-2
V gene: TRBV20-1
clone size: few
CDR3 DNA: TGCAGTGCTAGAGATGGGACTTCGAACACCGGGGAGCTGTTTTTT
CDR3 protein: CSARDGTSNTGELFF

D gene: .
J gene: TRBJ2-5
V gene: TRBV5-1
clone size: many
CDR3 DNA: TGCGCCAGCAACGCCGGGGGAGAAGTCAGGCGAAAAGAGACCCAGTACTTC
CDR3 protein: CASNAGGEVRRKETQYF

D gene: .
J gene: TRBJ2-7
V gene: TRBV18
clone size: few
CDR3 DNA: TGTGCCAGCTCACCAAACTACGAGCAGTACTTC
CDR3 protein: CASSPNYEQYF